Listed here are 6 T cell receptor beta chains from one sample, sequenced in a study of CD8 T cells in Susac syndrome. A quantity of about 0.5 to 1 ug RNA underwent reverse transcription using random hexamers. One entry per CDR3 protein, called by TCRdb with MiXCR from the immunoSEQ multiplex PCR reads. The table has approximately 79,000 distinct CDR3 sequences, about 94% seen once. The sequenced sample consisted of CD8+ T cells from PBMCs. These receptors originate from a human donor with Susac syndrome.

The rearrangement links TRBV20-1 to TRBJ2-1; 13 positions match TRBD2. The CDR3 is 15 residues long. The V segment lost 5 bases and the J segment 9 bases; nucleotides outside the gene matches: 10. In germline, CDR1 is DFQATT, CDR2 SNEGSKA (reference sequence). The CDR3 region has the DNA TGCAGTGCTGGGACTAGCGGGGCGGTTTTCAGTGAGCAGTTCTTC. This codes for CSAGTSGAVFSEQFF.

The CDR3 DNA follows: TGTGCCAGCAGCTTCCGGGACACCTCCTACGAGCAGTACTTC. As protein: CASSFRDTSYEQYF. V gene TRBV13 combines with J gene TRBJ2-7; D is perhaps TRBD1 (6 bases). The V and J ends lost 3 bases and 0 bases respectively, with 9 bases between them. Germline V CDR1 and CDR2: PRHDT, FYEKMQ (reference sequence). This CDR3 is built from 14 residues.

The chain couples TRBV25-1 to TRBJ2-7, with TRBD1 as a possible D gene (5 bases). This CDR3 is 17 amino acids long. CDR1 is MGHDK and CDR2 is SYGVNS in the germline V gene. The germline V and J ends were trimmed by 4 bases and 2 bases, with 21 bases remaining between them. CDR3: CASSAKGRGRFAYEQYF. The CDR3 coding sequence is TGTGCCAGCAGTGCTAAAGGAAGGGGCAGGTTTGCCTACGAGCAGTACTTC.

The CDR3 sequence is CASSWESSETGYTF. The DNA of the CDR3 is TGTGCCAGCAGCTGGGAGAGTTCCGAGACTGGCTACACCTTC. The rearrangement links TRBV7-2 to TRBJ1-2, with no clear D. The CDR3 totals 14 residues. Germline assignment: CDR1 SGHTA and CDR2 FQGNSA. V was clipped by 4 bases and J by 7 bases, with 16 bases between them.

The V gene is TRBV20-1, the J gene TRBJ2-1; possibly TRBD1 or TRBD2 for D (6 bases each). This CDR3 comprises 15 residues. Germline CDR1 DFQATT, CDR2 SNEGSKA (reference sequence). The V end was cut by 6 bases, the J end by 0 bases, with 15 bases between. CDR3 residues: CSASGGPDSYNEQFF. CDR3 DNA sequence: TGCAGTGCGTCTGGGGGGCCAGACTCCTACAATGAGCAGTTCTTC.

V gene TRBV20-1 combines with J gene TRBJ2-7; either TRBD1 or TRBD2 may supply D (6 bases each). V was trimmed by 1 base and J by 0 bases, leaving 16 bases between them. The germline V gene has CDR1 DFQATT and CDR2 SNEGSKA (reference sequence). There are 16 residues in the CDR3. CDR3 nucleotides: TGCAGTGCTAGAGGAGGGGGAGAGCGGGCCTCCTACGAGCAGTACTTC. It yields the protein CSARGGGERASYEQYF.